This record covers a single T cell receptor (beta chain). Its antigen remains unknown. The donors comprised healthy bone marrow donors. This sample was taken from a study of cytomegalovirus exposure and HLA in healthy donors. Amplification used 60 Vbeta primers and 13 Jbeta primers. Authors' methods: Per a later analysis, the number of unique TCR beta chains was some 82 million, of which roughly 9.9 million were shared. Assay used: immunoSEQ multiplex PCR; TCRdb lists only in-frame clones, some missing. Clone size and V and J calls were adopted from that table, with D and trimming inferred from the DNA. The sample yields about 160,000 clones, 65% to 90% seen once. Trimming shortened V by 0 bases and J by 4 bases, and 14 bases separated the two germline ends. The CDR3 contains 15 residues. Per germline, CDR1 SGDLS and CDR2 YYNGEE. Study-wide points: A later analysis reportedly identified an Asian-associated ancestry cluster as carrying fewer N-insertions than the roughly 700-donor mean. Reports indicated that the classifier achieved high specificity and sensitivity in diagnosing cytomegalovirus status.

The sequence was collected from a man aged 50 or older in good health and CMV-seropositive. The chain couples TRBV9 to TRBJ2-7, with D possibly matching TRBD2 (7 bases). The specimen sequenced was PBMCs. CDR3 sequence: CASSVGGGGEYEQYF. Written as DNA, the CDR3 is TGTGCCAGCAGCGTAGGGGGGGGCGGTGAGTACGAGCAGTACTTC.